Below, 18 T cell receptor beta chains from the same sample are listed, as sequenced in a study of regulatory T cells in long-lasting Graves disease. According to the study, TCR beta libraries were built with iRepertoire HTBI primers and CDR3-region Arm-PCR. TCRdb redid the calling of the multiplex PCR reads with MiXCR, one entry per CDR3 protein. The sample holds about 530,000 distinct CDR3 sequences; 15% to 20% are singletons and the top ten take roughly 25%. Time point: newly diagnosed GD, antithyroid drugs for less than 3 months. RNA from PBMCs was the source of the TCR library. The same sample was also used in a study of T cells in Graves' hyperthyroidism and ophthalmopathy.

Sequencing was performed on peripheral blood mononuclear cells (PBMCs), taken at new diagnosis, from a patient treated with antithyroid drugs. These receptor sequences come from a woman aged 35-65 years with Graves disease.

This clonotype was seen ten or more times. V gene TRBV6-1 combines with J gene TRBJ1-1, with unresolved D. V lost 5 bases and J lost 11, with 18 bases in between. Germline values: CDR1 MNHNS, CDR2 SASEGT. The CDR3 is made up of 13 amino acids. CDR3 bases: TGTGCCAGCAGTCGTGACAAGTGGAGAGAGGCTTTCTTT. It yields the protein CASSRDKWREAFF.

In its sample, this clonotype was seen many times. The chain uses TRBV6-1 and TRBJ1-1, with D hard to call. CDR1 is MNHNS and CDR2 is SASEGT in the germline V gene. The CDR3 is made up of 14 amino acids. V was shortened by 3 bases and J by 1 base, with 9 bases between the two germline ends. The CDR3 DNA is TGTGCCAGCAGTGATTGGGTAGGGAACACTGAAGCTTTCTTT. It specifies CASSDWVGNTEAFF.

This clonotype was observed at least ten times. The CDR3: CASSLLTGSYEKLFF. In DNA form, the CDR3 reads TGTGCCAGCAGTTTATTAACGGGGAGTTATGAAAAACTGTTTTTT. The chain joins TRBV28 to TRBJ1-4; D not resolved. With 1 base removed from V and 6 bases from J, the gap between germline ends came to 12 bases. The CDR3 covers 15 residues. CDR1 is MDHEN, CDR2 SYDVKM, per germline. Variable domain in full (rest from reference TRBV28 and TRBJ1-4): DVKVTQSSRYLVKRTGEKVFLECVQDMDHENMFWYRQDPGLGLRLIYFSYDVKMKEKGDIPEGYSVSREKKERFSLILESASTNQTSMYLCASSLLTGSYEKLFFGSGTQLSVL.

This rearrangement joins TRBV4-1 to TRBJ1-1, with D tentatively TRBD1 (6 bases). This CDR3 comprises 15 residues. CDR1 is MGHRA and CDR2 is YSYEKL in the germline V gene. Trimming pared 1 base from V and 5 bases from J, leaving 14 bases between. CDR3 nucleotides: TGCGCCAGCAGCCAAGTGGGGGGGCGGTTGACTGAAGCTTTCTTT. Residues: CASSQVGGRLTEAFF.

In this sample, this clonotype turned up many times. The V gene is TRBV6-1, the J gene TRBJ1-1; the D is unclear. Trimming shortened V by 8 bases and J by 5 bases, and 15 bases separated the two germline ends. The CDR3 consists of 13 residues. In germline, CDR1 is MNHNS, CDR2 SASEGT. The CDR3 spells CASSLHDSTEAFF. The DNA for the CDR3 is TGTGCCAGCTCTTTACATGATTCGACTGAAGCTTTCTTT.

This clonotype was seen at least ten times. This chain joins TRBV29-1 and TRBJ2-5; D remains unclear. Germline assignment: CDR1 SQVTM and CDR2 ANQGSEA. The V gene lost 7 bases and the J gene lost 4 bases, with 10 bases spanning the gap. This CDR3 has 11 amino acids. For the CDR3, the DNA is TGCAGCGCCGTTACCCTAGAGACCCAGTACTTC. Translated: CSAVTLETQYF.

This chain connects TRBV7-3 to TRBJ2-5; D is undetermined. Deletions cut 5 bases from V and 5 bases from J, with 12 bases between. Per the germline V gene, CDR1 is SGHTA and CDR2 is FQGTGA. This CDR3 contains 13 residues. CDR3 residues: CASSRSLGETQYF. DNA of the CDR3: TGTGCCAGCAGCCGGAGCCTGGGGGAGACCCAGTACTTC.

This clonotype has more than one count but fewer than ten. The gene calls are TRBV12-3 or TRBV12-4 and TRBJ1-2; no firm D call. The CDR3 is made up of 15 amino acids. V was cut by 6 bases and J by 4 bases, with 18 bases left in between. The CDR3 nucleotides read TGTGCCAGCAGCCCCCCTCATAGGGCCTCCTATGGCTACACCTTC. The encoded protein is CASSPPHRASYGYTF.

The rearrangement uses TRBV5-4 and TRBJ2-2; no firm D call. CDR1 is SGHNT and CDR2 is YYREEE in the germline V gene (reference sequence). V lost 5 bases and J lost 3, with 8 bases in between. The CDR3 spans 13 residues. The CDR3 nucleotides read TGTGCCAGCAGACAACAAGACACCGGGGAGCTGTTTTTT. Translation: CASRQQDTGELFF.

On this clonotype itself: This probably arose from a read error, given a far larger clone one base away. V is TRBV9 and J is TRBJ2-3; 7 nucleotides align to TRBD2. The length of the CDR3 is 15 residues. The germline V gene encodes CDR1 SGDLS and CDR2 YYNGEE. CDR3 amino acids: CASTPGRVGTDTKYF. The CDR3 bases are TGTGCCAGCACCCCGGGGAGGGTCGGCACAGATACGAAGTATTTT.

V usage is TRBV2 and J usage is TRBJ2-1; the match to TRBD2 covers 10 bases. Looked up from germline, CDR1 is SNHLY and CDR2 is FYNNEI. V was pared by 6 bases and J by 9 bases, with 11 bases of the junction left unmatched. CDR3 length equals 15 residues. CDR3 protein: CASSAGSSGSSEQFF. CDR3 bases: TGTGCCAGCAGCGCAGGGTCTAGCGGGAGTAGTGAGCAGTTCTTC.

In its sample, this clonotype was seen many times. The rearrangement joins TRBV7-2 to TRBJ1-1; 8 nucleotides match TRBD1. Germline-derived CDR1 and CDR2 are SGHTA and FQGNSA. The length of the CDR3 is 13 residues. Losses at the gene ends were 3 bases for V and 4 bases for J; bases not matched to a gene: 1. The DNA of the CDR3 is TGTGCCAGCAGCTTCACAGGGGGCACTGAAGCTTTCTTT. Translating gives CASSFTGGTEAFF.

The count of this clonotype is one. A read error is possible here, since a much larger clone lies one base away. The chain couples TRBV19 to TRBJ1-1, with D possibly matching TRBD1 (6 bases). Germline values: CDR1 LNHDA, CDR2 SQIVND (reference sequence). The CDR3 contains 15 residues. For the CDR3, the DNA is TGTGCCAGTAGTATCTTGGACAGTCATAACACTGAAGCTCTCTTT. Translating it yields CASSILDSHNTEALF.

The table lists this clonotype with many counts. The V call is TRBV5-1, the J call TRBJ2-7; D gene ambiguous. The CDR3 has 13 residues. Germline assignment: CDR1 SGHRS and CDR2 YFSETQ. Trimming pared 2 bases from V and 6 bases from J, leaving 12 bases between. CDR3 nucleotide sequence: TGCGCCAGCAGCTTCCCCGGAACGGGCGAGCAGTACTTC. Translated, it gives CASSFPGTGEQYF.

This clonotype was counted only a few times. The DNA for the CDR3 is TGCGCCAGCAGCCCCCGGGACTTCACTGAAGCTTTCTTT. This gives the protein CASSPRDFTEAFF. The V call is TRBV4-1, the J call TRBJ1-1; D might be TRBD1 (5 bases). V lost 4 bases, J lost 4 bases, and 10 bases lay in between. The CDR3 length is 13 residues. Germline V gene data show CDR1 as MGHRA and CDR2 as YSYEKL.

This clonotype appeared a few times. The chain joins TRBV2 to TRBJ1-2; no definite D call. Trimming took off 1 base at V and 6 bases at J, with 18 bases between the two ends. The CDR3 runs to 16 residues. The germline V gene has CDR1 SNHLY and CDR2 FYNNEI. The CDR3 DNA sequence: TGTGCCAGCAGTGAAGAAGCCGTGGCGGGGAGGGATGGCTACACCTTC. It translates to CASSEEAVAGRDGYTF.

The chain joins TRBV19 to TRBJ1-2; TRBD1 might be the D (5 bases). V lost 6 bases to trimming and J lost 4 bases, with 15 bases between them. The CDR3 has 14 residues. Per germline, CDR1 LNHDA and CDR2 SQIVND (reference sequence). The CDR3 DNA reads TGTGCCAGTAGCCTCCCTGGGGGACTCTATGGCTACACCTTC. Its translation: CASSLPGGLYGYTF. Supplemented by reference TRBV19 and TRBJ1-2, the full variable domain reads DGGITQSPKYLFRKEGQNVTLSCEQNLNHDAMYWYRQDPGQGLRLIYYSQIVNDFQKGDIAEGYSVSREKKESFPLTVTSAQKNPTAFYLCASSLPGGLYGYTFGSGTRLTVV.

A few counts support this clonotype. J is TRBJ1-6 and V is TRBV10-2; TRBD1 might be the D (5 bases). This CDR3 region has 14 residues. Germline V gives CDR1 WSHSY, CDR2 SAAADI. Trimming took 8 bases from V and 7 from J, leaving 15 bases between them. CDR3 in amino acids: CASGLTGGNSPLHF. The CDR3 DNA reads as TGCGCCAGCGGCCTCACAGGAGGGAATTCACCCCTCCACTTT.